This T cell receptor (beta chain) stems from a study of T cells in Graves' hyperthyroidism and ophthalmopathy (dated by TCRdb to between 2017 and 2020). In terms of the full investigation: Peripheral blood was sampled at the time of initial diagnosis, prior to any treatment. Prospective prediction of ophthalmopathy was tested in an independent validation cohort of approximately 19 hyperthyroidism patients and 17 patients who later progressed to ophthalmopathy. Following sampling, methimazole starting at 30 mg daily was given to hyperthyroidism patients, and high-dose intravenous methylprednisolone was given to ophthalmopathy patients. The paper describes TCR Vbeta CDR3 sequencing of around 140 peripheral blood samples, made up of 43 ophthalmopathy patients, roughly 80 hyperthyroidism patients and around 17 progressor patients. In several Graves' hyperthyroidism patients, the study also compared T-cell repertoires from thyroid tissue with T-cell repertoires from blood. The 100 discovery patients were randomly divided into training and test sets at a 7:3 ratio. TCR V-J signatures able to tell the groups apart were searched for in a discovery cohort of 100 patients, of whom 43 had Graves' ophthalmopathy and 57 had stable Graves' hyperthyroidism. What the authors observed across the whole study: Sample size was not statistically predetermined, and investigators were not blinded to group allocation. In validation, progression to ophthalmopathy was predicted by the model with roughly 69% sensitivity and roughly 72% specificity, a median of about 6 months before onset. Most expanded thyroid clonotypes (frequency above 0.001) were also detected in blood, suggesting blood repertoires may reflect thyroid immune responses. In cross-validation, a model built on a 13 V-J signature told ophthalmopathy apart from stable hyperthyroidism with 85% to 90% sensitivity and roughly 82% specificity, and in testing the same model reached 80%/75%.

Stable Graves' hyperthyroidism was defined as no progression to ophthalmopathy during 18 months of follow-up. The hyperthyroidism patients were between 18 and 65 years old and newly diagnosed, with a disease duration of less than 2 months. The study excluded patients with uncontrolled infections, other autoimmune diseases, pregnancy or lactation. Diagnoses were based on clinical symptoms, serum thyroxine and TRAb, thyroid ultrasound and orbital computed tomography. Ficoll-Paque density gradient centrifugation was used to isolate PBMCs from around 9.1 ml of fresh peripheral blood. Total RNA was extracted with Trizol reagent, and quality was checked on an Agilent 2100 Bioanalyzer. The TCR beta CDR3 regions were amplified from the RNA transcripts. The TCR CDR3 was subjected to a first round of RT-PCR using the HTBI primer set and the Qiagen OneStep RT-PCR kit. Libraries were constructed in a second round of multiplex PCR, after which size selection and purification were carried out. The libraries were sequenced on an Illumina HiSeq2000 using paired-end 100 bp reads. Processing in the source paper ran as follows. SOAPnuke was used to process the raw data, throwing out any read that contained adapters or uncalled bases, had a mean Phred below 15, or lacked an exact constant-primer or identifier match. High-quality paired reads were merged with COPE v1.2.5, and unique nucleotide sequences were defined as clonotypes. MiTCR v1.1 was used to align the clonotypes against IMGT TRBV, TRBD and TRBJ reference segments. The analysis was restricted to V-J combinations with a frequency above 0.0001, which together covered 99.2% of the repertoires. A TCS score was defined as the ratio between F50 (clonal expansion) and ExV (chaos), using BLOSUM62-based TCRdist between CDR3 peptides within each V-J. Welch's t-statistics and random forest reduced around 550 V-J features to fewer than 15, which were used in a naive Bayes classifier (R e1071). The public reads were quality trimmed at Q25 with fastp and then assembled into clones with MiXCR by TCRdb, keeping productive beta chains. Each entry is one CDR3 protein sequence, shown with its most common DNA and genes. TCRdb's processing, not the authors' own work, is the source of the V and J calls. The table for this sample lists 350,000 to 450,000 distinct CDR3 sequences; around 13% of them were counted only once. The top ten hold 9.5% to 12% of the sample.

This clonotype was seen ten or more times. The specificity of this receptor is unknown. No quality values exist for individual bases; no much larger clone is one base distant. CDR1 MDHEN and CDR2 SYDVKM are derived from the germline V gene. From cysteine to phenylalanine, the CDR3 is 12 amino acids long. The read is trimmed to its CDR3 DNA, 36 bases read in frame from base 1. V gives up 6 bases and J gives up 5 bases, and the segment between their germline ends measures 11 bases. What was sequenced was blood. Recombination joined TRBV28 with TRBJ2-7, and perhaps TRBD2 as D gene, on 6 matching bases. The sequence was collected from a woman aged 60-75 years with Graves' hyperthyroidism. The CDR3 reads CASRTPSDEQYF. The bases are TGTGCCAGCAGGACGCCTAGCGACGAGCAGTACTTC.